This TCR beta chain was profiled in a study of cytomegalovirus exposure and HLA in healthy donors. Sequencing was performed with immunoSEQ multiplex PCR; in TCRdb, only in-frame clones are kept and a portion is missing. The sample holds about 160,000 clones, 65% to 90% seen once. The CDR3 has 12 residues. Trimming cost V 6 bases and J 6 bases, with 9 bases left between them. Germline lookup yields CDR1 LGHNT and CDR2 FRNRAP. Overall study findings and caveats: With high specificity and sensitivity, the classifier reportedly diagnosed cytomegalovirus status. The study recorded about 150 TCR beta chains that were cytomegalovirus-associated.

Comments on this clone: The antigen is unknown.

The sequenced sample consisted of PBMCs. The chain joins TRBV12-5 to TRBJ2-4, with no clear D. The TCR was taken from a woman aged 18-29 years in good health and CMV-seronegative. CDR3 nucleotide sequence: TGTGCTAGTGGCAAAACTTTAAACATTCAGTACTTC. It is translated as CASGKTLNIQYF.